This is a list of T cell receptor beta chains from one sample in a study of glioma-infiltrating T cells after dendritic cell vaccination. Clones were sequenced by immunoSEQ multiplex PCR, and TCRdb holds only the in-frame ones, with some missing. This table holds tens of thousands of clones, roughly 80% found once. The sample here was blood, taken after dendritic cell vaccination. The receptors originated from a human donor with glioblastoma. Both conserved end residues are part of each CDR3. The D gene is left open where the match is weak. Clone size appears in some rows only: once, few, many, or a class for an expanded clone.

CDR3	DNA	size	J	length	D	V
CASHRGLLAGELFF	TGTGCCAGCCACCGGGGACTCTTGGCCGGGGAGCTGTTTTTT	-	TRBJ2-2	14	-	TRBV5-6
CASSYAQGSSPLHF	TGTGCCAGCAGTTACGCCCAGGGCAGTTCACCCCTCCACTTT	few	TRBJ1-6	14	-	TRBV6-6
CASSRQGARGYTF	TGTGCCAGTAGTAGACAGGGGGCCAGAGGCTACACCTTC	-	TRBJ1-2	13	TRBD1	TRBV19
CASSTPEAGGAGTEAFF	TGTGCCAGTAGTACGCCCGAAGCAGGGGGCGCGGGGACTGAAGCTTTCTTT	-	TRBJ1-1	17	TRBD1	TRBV19
CATQGQLRHNNEQFF	TGTGCCACCCAGGGGCAGCTGCGGCACAACAATGAGCAGTTCTTC	-	TRBJ2-1	15	-	TRBV15
CAISTGVRAYEQYF	TGTGCCATCAGTACAGGGGTCCGGGCCTACGAGCAGTACTTC	-	TRBJ2-7	14	TRBD1	TRBV10-3
CASRPLGTGGTEAFF	TGTGCCAGCAGACCGCTGGGGACAGGGGGCACTGAAGCTTTCTTT	-	TRBJ1-1	15	TRBD1	TRBV27
CASSIEDRVYEQYF	TGTGCCAGTAGTATAGAGGACAGGGTCTACGAGCAGTACTTC	few	TRBJ2-7	14	TRBD1	TRBV19
CALGQGNTGELFF	TGTGCCCTAGGACAGGGGAACACCGGGGAGCTGTTTTTT	-	TRBJ2-2	13	TRBD1	TRBV19
CATSRNLRDSVHEQYF	TGTGCCACCAGCAGAAACCTACGGGACAGTGTTCACGAGCAGTACTTC	-	TRBJ2-7	16	TRBD1	TRBV15
CASRPLLPRKRTDTQYF	TGTGCCAGCAGACCCCTTCTGCCCCGCAAGCGCACAGATACGCAGTATTTT	-	TRBJ2-3	17	-	TRBV5-6
CAISPGTGLNTEAFF	TGTGCCATCAGTCCCGGGACAGGATTGAACACTGAAGCTTTCTTT	-	TRBJ1-1	15	TRBD1	TRBV10-3
CASSSGQTNYGYTF	TGCGCCAGCAGCTCCGGACAGACTAACTATGGCTACACCTTC	-	TRBJ1-2	14	-	TRBV5-1
CASSLAQGFGNTIYF	TGTGCCAGCAGCTTAGCGCAGGGATTTGGAAACACCATATATTTT	-	TRBJ1-3	15	-	TRBV7-9
CSVETRDSKAFF	TGCAGCGTGGAAACCCGGGACAGCAAAGCTTTCTTT	-	TRBJ1-1	12	TRBD1	TRBV29-1
CASSGAGTGELFF	TGTGCCAGCAGTGGAGCCGGCACCGGGGAGCTGTTTTTT	-	TRBJ2-2	13	-	TRBV25-1